This TCR beta chain was sequenced in a study of early stage breast cancer tumors. Study-level background: ER+/PR+/HER2- status applied to about 75% of the 16 invasive breast tumors. General study results and limits: Unsorted bulk genomic DNA sequencing lacked pairing and functional marker data.

Details on this clone: Its antigen is not identified.

In germline, CDR1 is SGHTA, CDR2 FQGTGA. This CDR3 region has 11 residues. The V and J ends lost 7 bases and 6 bases respectively, with 10 bases between them. The method was immunoSEQ multiplex PCR; TCRdb's version includes in-frame clones alone and lacks a portion of them. The sample contains approximately 75,000 clones, approximately 80% of which appear only once. This chain connects TRBV7-3 to TRBJ2-7, with D unresolved. This TCR came from a person aged 40-50 years with breast cancer. Sequencing used blood. The CDR3 nucleotides are TGTGCCAGCACCGCACGAGGCGAGCAGTACTTC. This codes for CASTARGEQYF.